This T cell receptor (beta chain) comes out of a study of CD8 T cells in Susac syndrome. The V and J ends lost 3 bases and 6 bases, in that order; junction bases with no gene match: 8. The CDR3 covers 16 residues. The germline CDR1 and CDR2 sequences are SGHDT and YYEEEE. This clonotype was found once. Random hexamers served to reverse transcribe roughly 0.5 to 1 ug RNA. Each CDR3 protein gets one entry after TCRdb re-called the immunoSEQ multiplex PCR reads with MiXCR. The sample lists 100,000 to 150,000 distinct CDR3 sequences; 80% to 85% were seen once. This TCR was sampled from a human donor with multiple sclerosis. The chain recombines TRBV5-6 with TRBJ2-3, with 12 nucleotides matching TRBD2. The sequenced material came from CD8+ T cells from PBMCs. The CDR3 coding sequence is TGTGCCAGCAGCTGGAGACTAGCGGGAGTCGTTGATACGCAGTATTTT. Protein product: CASSWRLAGVVDTQYF.